This is a list of T cell receptor beta chains from one sample in a study of early T cells in non-severe SARS-CoV-2 infection. Each CDR3 protein is one row after TCRdb ran MiXCR on the 5' RACE reads. The sample includes 63,000 or so distinct CDR3 sequences, over 9.5% seen only once; the top ten take roughly 6%. Sequenced here: whole blood, sampled at baseline. These receptors all come from an adult who was a healthcare worker with PCR-confirmed SARS-CoV-2 infection or an uninfected control (not recorded which). Each CDR3 is given with its conserved first and last residue. A D gene is named only where the DNA matches it firmly. A clone size is listed for some rows: how often the clone was seen (once, few, many), or a class if it is expanded.

size: many; V: TRBV19; D: .; length: 15; J: TRBJ2-2; CDR3: CASSIAGAATGELFF; DNA: TGTGCCAGTAGTATAGCGGGAGCGGCCACCGGGGAGCTGTTTTTT
size: .; V: TRBV5-6; D: .; length: 15; J: TRBJ2-1; CDR3: CASSLGIGGGDEQFF; DNA: TGTGCCAGCAGCTTGGGAATCGGGGGCGGGGATGAGCAGTTCTTC
size: few; V: TRBV10-3; D: .; length: 15; J: TRBJ2-6; CDR3: CAISDSNSGANVLTF; DNA: TGTGCCATCAGTGACTCTAACTCTGGGGCCAACGTCCTGACTTTC
size: many; V: TRBV7-9; D: .; length: 13; J: TRBJ2-3; CDR3: CASSLPWADTQYF; DNA: TGTGCCAGCAGCTTACCCTGGGCAGATACGCAGTATTTT
size: .; V: TRBV6-4; D: .; length: 16; J: TRBJ1-6; CDR3: CASSAVATGNNSPLHF; DNA: TGTGCCAGCAGTGCAGTAGCAACCGGGAATAATTCACCCCTCCACTTT
size: few; V: TRBV4-1; D: .; length: 14; J: TRBJ2-3; CDR3: CASSPGRSIDTQYF; DNA: TGCGCCAGCAGCCCCGGTCGAAGCATAGATACGCAGTATTTT
size: few; V: TRBV28; D: .; length: 14; J: TRBJ2-7; CDR3: CASRPDRSPYEQYF; DNA: TGTGCCAGCAGACCTGACAGGTCCCCCTACGAGCAGTACTTC
size: few; V: TRBV30; D: .; length: 12; J: TRBJ1-3; CDR3: CAWGRSGNTIYF; DNA: TGTGCCTGGGGACGCTCTGGAAACACCATATATTTT
size: few; V: TRBV29-1; D: TRBD1; length: 13; J: TRBJ1-6; CDR3: CSVSGTGGSPLHF; DNA: TGCAGCGTTTCCGGGACAGGAGGATCACCCCTCCACTTT
size: few; V: TRBV10-3; D: TRBD1; length: 15; J: TRBJ2-7; CDR3: CAISESDRGSYEQYF; DNA: TGTGCCATCAGTGAGTCAGACAGGGGGTCCTACGAGCAGTACTTC
size: many; V: TRBV20-1; D: .; length: 14; J: TRBJ2-5; CDR3: CSARAGGSLETQYF; DNA: TGCAGTGCTAGAGCTGGGGGTTCGTTGGAGACCCAGTACTTC
size: .; V: TRBV11-3; D: .; length: 15; J: TRBJ1-1; CDR3: CASTRSGASNTEAFF; DNA: TGTGCCAGCACCCGGTCAGGGGCTTCGAACACTGAAGCTTTCTTT
size: .; V: TRBV18; D: TRBD1; length: 15; J: TRBJ1-1; CDR3: CASSPGTGGSGEAFF; DNA: TGTGCCAGCTCTCCCGGGACAGGGGGAAGTGGTGAAGCTTTCTTT
size: few; V: TRBV29-1; D: TRBD2; length: 12; J: TRBJ2-5; CDR3: CSVIASGETQYF; DNA: TGCAGCGTTATAGCTAGCGGAGAGACCCAGTACTTC
size: few; V: TRBV20-1; D: .; length: 13; J: TRBJ1-1; CDR3: CSARAFMNTEAFF; DNA: TGCAGTGCTAGAGCGTTCATGAACACTGAAGCTTTCTTT
size: .; V: TRBV30; D: .; length: 13; J: TRBJ1-1; CDR3: CAWRAGMNTEAFF; DNA: TGTGCCTGGAGGGCCGGAATGAACACTGAAGCTTTCTTT
size: few; V: TRBV4-1; D: .; length: 14; J: TRBJ1-1; CDR3: CASSQGTPGIGAFF; DNA: TGCGCCAGCAGCCAGGGGACGCCCGGCATAGGAGCTTTCTTT
size: few; V: TRBV7-3; D: TRBD1; length: 13; J: TRBJ1-1; CDR3: CASSSGGRTEAFF; DNA: TGTGCCAGCAGCTCAGGGGGTCGGACTGAAGCTTTCTTT
size: .; V: TRBV28; D: .; length: 13; J: TRBJ2-5; CDR3: CASSQIYQETQYF; DNA: TGTGCCAGCAGTCAGATATACCAAGAGACCCAGTACTTC